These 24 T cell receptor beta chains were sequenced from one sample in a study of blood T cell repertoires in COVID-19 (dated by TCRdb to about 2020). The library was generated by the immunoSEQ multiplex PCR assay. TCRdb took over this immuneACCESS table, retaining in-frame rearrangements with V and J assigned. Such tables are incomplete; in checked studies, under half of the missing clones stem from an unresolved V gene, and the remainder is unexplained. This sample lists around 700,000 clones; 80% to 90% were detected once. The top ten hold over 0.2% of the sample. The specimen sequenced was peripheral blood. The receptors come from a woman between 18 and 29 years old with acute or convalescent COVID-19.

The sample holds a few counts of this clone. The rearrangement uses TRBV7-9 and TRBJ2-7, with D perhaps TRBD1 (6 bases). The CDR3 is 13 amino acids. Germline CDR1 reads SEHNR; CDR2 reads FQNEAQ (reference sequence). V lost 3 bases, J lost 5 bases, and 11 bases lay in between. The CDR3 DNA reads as TGTGCCAGCAGCTTGAGCCAGGGGAACGAGCAGTACTTC. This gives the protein CASSLSQGNEQYF.

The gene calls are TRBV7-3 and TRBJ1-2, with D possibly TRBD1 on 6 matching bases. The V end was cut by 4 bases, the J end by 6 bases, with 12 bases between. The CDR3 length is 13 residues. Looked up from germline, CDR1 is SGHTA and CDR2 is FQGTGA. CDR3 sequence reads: CASSSTQGDGYTF. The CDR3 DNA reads TGTGCCAGCAGCTCCACACAGGGAGATGGCTACACCTTC.

CDR3 in DNA: TGTGCCAGCAGTGAATTGACTCCTGGGGCTTTCTTT. Translating it yields CASSELTPGAFF. The chain carries TRBV2 and TRBJ1-1; the D is unclear. V lost 2 bases, J lost 11 bases, and 12 bases lay in between. Germline loops: CDR1 SNHLY, CDR2 FYNNEI. There are 12 residues in the CDR3.

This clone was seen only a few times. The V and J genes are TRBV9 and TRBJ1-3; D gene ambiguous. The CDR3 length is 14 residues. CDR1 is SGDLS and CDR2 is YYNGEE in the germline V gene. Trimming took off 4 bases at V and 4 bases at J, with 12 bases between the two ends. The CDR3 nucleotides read TGTGCCAGCAGCCCTCCTACTCCCGGAAACACCATATATTTT. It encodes CASSPPTPGNTIYF.

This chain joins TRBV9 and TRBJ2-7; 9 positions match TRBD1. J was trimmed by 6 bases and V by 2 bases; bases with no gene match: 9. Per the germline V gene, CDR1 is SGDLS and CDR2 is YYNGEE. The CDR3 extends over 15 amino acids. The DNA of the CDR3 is TGTGCCAGCAGCGTGACCGGGACAGGGTTTCTCGAGCAGTACTTC. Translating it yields CASSVTGTGFLEQYF.

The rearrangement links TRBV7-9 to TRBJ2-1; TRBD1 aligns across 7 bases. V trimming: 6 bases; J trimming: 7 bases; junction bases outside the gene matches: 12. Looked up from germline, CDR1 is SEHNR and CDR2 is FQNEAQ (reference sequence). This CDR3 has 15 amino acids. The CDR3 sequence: CASSRSSDRSNEQFF. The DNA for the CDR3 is TGTGCCAGCAGTCGAAGCTCGGACAGGAGTAATGAGCAGTTCTTC.

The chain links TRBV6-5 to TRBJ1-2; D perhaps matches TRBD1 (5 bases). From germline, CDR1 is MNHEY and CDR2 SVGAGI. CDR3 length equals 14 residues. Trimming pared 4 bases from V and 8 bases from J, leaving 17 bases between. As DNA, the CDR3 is TGTGCCAGCAGTTCCGGGGGTAAGGGAGGGGGCTACACCTTC. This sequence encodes CASSSGGKGGGYTF.

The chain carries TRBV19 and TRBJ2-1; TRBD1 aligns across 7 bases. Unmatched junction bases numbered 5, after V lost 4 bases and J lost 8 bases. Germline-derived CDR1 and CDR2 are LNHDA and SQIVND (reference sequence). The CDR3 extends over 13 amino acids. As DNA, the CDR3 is TGTGCCAGTAGTACCCGGGACAGCGATGAGCAGTTCTTC. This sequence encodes CASSTRDSDEQFF.

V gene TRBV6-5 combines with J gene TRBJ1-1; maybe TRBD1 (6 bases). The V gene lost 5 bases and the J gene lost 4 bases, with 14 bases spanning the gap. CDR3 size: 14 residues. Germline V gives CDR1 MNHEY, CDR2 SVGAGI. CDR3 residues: CASSTYRAVTEAFF. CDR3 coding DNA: TGTGCCAGCAGTACCTACAGGGCTGTCACTGAAGCTTTCTTT.

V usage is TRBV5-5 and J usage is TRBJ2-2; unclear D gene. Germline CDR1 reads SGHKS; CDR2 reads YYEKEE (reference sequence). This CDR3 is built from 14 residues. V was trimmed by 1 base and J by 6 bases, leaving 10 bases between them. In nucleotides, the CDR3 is TGTGCCAGCAGCTTGAGTGTAGCCGCCGGGGAGCTGTTTTTT. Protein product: CASSLSVAAGELFF.

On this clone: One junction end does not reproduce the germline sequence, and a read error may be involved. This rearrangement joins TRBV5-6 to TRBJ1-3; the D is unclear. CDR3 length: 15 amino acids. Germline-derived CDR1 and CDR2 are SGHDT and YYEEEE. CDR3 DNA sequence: TGTGCCAGCAGCTTAAGCCCTAGCTCTGGAACCACCATATATTTT. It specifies CASSLSPSSGTTIYF.

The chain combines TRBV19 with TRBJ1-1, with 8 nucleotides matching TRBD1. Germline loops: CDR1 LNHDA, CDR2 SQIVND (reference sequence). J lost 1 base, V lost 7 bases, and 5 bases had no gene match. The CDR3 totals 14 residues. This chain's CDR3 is CASTRQGSNTEAFF. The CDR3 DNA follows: TGTGCCAGTACGAGACAGGGGTCGAACACTGAAGCTTTCTTT.

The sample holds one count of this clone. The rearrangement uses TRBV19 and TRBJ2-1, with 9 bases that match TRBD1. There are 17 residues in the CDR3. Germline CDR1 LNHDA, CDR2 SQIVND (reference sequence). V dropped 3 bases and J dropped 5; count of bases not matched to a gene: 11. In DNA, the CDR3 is TGTGCCAGTAGTATCGGGGTTGGACAGGGGTCCCACAATGAGCAGTTCTTC. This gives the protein CASSIGVGQGSHNEQFF.

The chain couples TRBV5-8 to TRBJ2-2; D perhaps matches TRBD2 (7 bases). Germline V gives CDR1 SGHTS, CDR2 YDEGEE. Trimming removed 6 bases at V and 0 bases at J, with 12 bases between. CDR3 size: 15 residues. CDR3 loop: CASTWGGSNTGELFF. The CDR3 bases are TGTGCCAGCACCTGGGGGGGCTCGAACACCGGGGAGCTGTTTTTT.

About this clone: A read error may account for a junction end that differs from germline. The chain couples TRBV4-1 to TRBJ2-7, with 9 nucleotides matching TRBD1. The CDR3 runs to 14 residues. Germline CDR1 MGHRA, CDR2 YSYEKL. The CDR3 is CASSQEVSLGQGSF. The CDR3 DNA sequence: TGCGCCAGCAGCCAAGAGGTTTCCCTGGGACAGGGTTCCTTC.

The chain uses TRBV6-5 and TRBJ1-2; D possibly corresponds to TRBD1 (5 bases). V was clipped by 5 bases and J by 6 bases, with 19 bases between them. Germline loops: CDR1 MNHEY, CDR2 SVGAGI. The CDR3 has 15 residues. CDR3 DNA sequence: TGTGCCAGCAGTCCCTCCGGGGGGGGAGGTGATGGCTACACCTTC. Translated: CASSPSGGGGDGYTF.

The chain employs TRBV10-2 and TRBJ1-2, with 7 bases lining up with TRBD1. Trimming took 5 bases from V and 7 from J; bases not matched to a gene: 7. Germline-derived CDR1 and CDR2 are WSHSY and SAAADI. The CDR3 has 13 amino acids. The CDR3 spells CASSKQTGFGYTF. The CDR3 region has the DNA TGCGCCAGCAGTAAGCAGACAGGGTTTGGCTACACCTTC.

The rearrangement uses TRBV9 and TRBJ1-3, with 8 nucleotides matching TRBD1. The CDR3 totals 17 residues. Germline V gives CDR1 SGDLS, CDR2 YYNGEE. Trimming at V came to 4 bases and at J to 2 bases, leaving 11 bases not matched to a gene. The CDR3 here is CASSPGQGYVAGNTIYF. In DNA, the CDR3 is TGTGCCAGCAGCCCAGGACAGGGATATGTTGCTGGAAACACCATATATTTT.

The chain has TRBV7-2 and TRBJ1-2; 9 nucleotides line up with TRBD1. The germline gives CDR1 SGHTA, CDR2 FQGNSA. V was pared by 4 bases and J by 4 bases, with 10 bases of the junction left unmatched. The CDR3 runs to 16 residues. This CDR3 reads CASSSFAGQGTYGYTF. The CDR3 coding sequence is TGTGCCAGCAGCTCCTTTGCGGGACAGGGAACCTATGGCTACACCTTC.

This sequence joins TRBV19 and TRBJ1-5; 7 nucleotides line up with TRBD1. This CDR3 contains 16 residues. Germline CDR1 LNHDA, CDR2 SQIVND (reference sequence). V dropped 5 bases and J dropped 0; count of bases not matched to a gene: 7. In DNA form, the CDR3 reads TGTGCCAGTAGTCCCCTCCGGGACAGTAGCAATCAGCCCCAGCATTTT. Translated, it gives CASSPLRDSSNQPQHF.

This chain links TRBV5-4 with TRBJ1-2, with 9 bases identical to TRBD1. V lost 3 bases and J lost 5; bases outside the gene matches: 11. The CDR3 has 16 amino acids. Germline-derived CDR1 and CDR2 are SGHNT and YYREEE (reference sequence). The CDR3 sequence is CASSSGTGLTSYGYTF. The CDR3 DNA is TGTGCCAGCAGCTCCGGGACAGGGCTTACGTCATATGGCTACACCTTC.

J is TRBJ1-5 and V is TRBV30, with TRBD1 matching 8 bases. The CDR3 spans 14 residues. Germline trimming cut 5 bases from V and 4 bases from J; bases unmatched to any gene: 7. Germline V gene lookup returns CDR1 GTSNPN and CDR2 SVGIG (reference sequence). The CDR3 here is CAWGQGARNQPQHF. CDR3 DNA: TGTGCCTGGGGACAGGGTGCGAGGAATCAGCCCCAGCATTTT.

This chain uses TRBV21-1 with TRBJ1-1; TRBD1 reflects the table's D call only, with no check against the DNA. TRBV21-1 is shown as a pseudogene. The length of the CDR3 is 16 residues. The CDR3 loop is CASSRRGGHKNTEAFF. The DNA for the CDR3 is TGTGCCAGCAGCAGAAGGGGTGGACATAAGAACACTGAAGCTTTCTTT.

The CDR3 DNA sequence: TGTGCCAGCAGTTACTCGAGAGACAGCACCTATGGCTACACCTTC. Protein: CASSYSRDSTYGYTF. The V and J genes are TRBV6-6 and TRBJ1-2, with D maybe TRBD1 (5 bases). CDR1 is MNHNY, CDR2 SVGAGI, per germline (reference sequence). There are 15 residues in the CDR3. Trimming shortened V by 0 bases and J by 4 bases, and 12 bases separated the two germline ends.